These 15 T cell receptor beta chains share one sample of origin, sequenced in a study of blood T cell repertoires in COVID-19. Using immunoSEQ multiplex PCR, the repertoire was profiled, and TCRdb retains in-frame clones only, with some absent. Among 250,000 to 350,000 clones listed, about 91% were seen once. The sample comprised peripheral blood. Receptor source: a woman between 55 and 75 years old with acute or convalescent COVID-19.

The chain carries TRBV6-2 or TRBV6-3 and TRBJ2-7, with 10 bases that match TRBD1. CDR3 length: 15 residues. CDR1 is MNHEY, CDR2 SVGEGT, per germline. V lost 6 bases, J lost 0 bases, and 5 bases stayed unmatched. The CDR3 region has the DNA TGTGCCAGCAGCCGGGGACAGGGGCCCTCCTACGAGCAGTACTTC. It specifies CASSRGQGPSYEQYF.

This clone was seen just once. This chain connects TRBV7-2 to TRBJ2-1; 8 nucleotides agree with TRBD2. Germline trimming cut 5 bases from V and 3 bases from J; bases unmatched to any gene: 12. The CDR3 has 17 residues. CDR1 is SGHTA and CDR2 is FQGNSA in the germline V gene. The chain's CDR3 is CASSRIPTGGVYNEQFF. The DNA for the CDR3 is TGTGCCAGCAGCCGCATACCTACGGGGGGGGTCTACAATGAGCAGTTCTTC.

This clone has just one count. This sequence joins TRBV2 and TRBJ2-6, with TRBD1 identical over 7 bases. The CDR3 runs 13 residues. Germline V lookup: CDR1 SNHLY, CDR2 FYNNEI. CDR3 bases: TGTGCAAAGACAGGGTCCGGGGCCAACGTCCTGACTTTC. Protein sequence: CAKTGSGANVLTF.

The DNA of the CDR3 is TGTGCCAGCAGCTTCACAGGGTCCGGGACCCAGTACTTC. Residues: CASSFTGSGTQYF. The chain links TRBV7-3 to TRBJ2-5; TRBD1 is a possible D gene (6 bases). Germline-derived CDR1 and CDR2 are SGHTA and FQGTGA. This CDR3 region has 13 residues. V lost 3 bases and J 7 bases, leaving 12 bases between the germline ends. Full variable domain (rest looked up from reference TRBV7-3 and TRBJ2-5): GAGVSQTPSNKVTEKGKYVELRCDPISGHTALYWYRQSLGQGPEFLIYFQGTGAADDSGLPNDRFFAVRPEGSVSTLKIQRTERGDSAVYLCASSFTGSGTQYFGPGTRLLVL.

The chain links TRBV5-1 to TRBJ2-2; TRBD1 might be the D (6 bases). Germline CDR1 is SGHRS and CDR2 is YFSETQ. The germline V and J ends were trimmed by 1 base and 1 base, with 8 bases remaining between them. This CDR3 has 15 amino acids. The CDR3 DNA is TGCGCCAGCAGCTTGAAAGGGGGGAACACCGGGGAGCTGTTTTTT. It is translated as CASSLKGGNTGELFF.

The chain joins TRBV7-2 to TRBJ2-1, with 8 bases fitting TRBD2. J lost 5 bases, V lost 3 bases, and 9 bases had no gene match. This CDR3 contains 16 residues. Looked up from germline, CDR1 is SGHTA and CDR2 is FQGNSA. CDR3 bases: TGTGCCAGCAGCTTTAGAGAGGTAGCGGGAAACAATGAGCAGTTCTTC. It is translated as CASSFREVAGNNEQFF.

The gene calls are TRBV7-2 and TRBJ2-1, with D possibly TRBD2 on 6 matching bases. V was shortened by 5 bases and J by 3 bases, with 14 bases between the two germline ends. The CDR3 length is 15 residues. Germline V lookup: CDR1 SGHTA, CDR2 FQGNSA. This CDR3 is CASSVTAEGYNEQFF. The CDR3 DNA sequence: TGTGCCAGCAGCGTTACAGCGGAGGGCTACAATGAGCAGTTCTTC.

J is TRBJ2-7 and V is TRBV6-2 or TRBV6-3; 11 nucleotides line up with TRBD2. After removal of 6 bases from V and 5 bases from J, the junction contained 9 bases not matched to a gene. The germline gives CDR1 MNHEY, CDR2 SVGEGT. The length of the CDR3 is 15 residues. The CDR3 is CASSPPGLAADEQYF. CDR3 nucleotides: TGTGCCAGCAGCCCACCGGGACTAGCGGCGGACGAGCAGTACTTC.

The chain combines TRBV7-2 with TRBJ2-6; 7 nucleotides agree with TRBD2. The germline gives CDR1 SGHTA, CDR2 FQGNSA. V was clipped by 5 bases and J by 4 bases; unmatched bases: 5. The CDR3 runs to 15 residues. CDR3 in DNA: TGTGCCAGCAGCACCGGACTAGTCGGGGCCAACGTCCTGACTTTC. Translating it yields CASSTGLVGANVLTF.

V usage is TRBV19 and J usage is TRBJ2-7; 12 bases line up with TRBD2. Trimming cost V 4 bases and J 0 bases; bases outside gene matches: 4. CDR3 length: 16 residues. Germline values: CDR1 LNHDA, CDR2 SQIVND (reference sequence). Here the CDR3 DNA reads TGTGCCAGTAGTACCGGACTAGCGGGGTCCTCCTACGAGCAGTACTTC. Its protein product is CASSTGLAGSSYEQYF.

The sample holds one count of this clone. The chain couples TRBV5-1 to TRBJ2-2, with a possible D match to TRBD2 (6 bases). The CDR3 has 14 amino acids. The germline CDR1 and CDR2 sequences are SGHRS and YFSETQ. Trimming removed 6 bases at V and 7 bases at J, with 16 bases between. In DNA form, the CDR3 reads TGCGCCAGCAAGGAGAGGGGAGGAGGCGGGGAGCTGTTTTTT. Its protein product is CASKERGGGGELFF.

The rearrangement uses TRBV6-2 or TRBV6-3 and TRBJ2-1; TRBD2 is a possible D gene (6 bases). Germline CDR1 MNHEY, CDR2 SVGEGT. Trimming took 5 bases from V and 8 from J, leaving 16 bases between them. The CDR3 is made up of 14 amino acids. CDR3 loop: CASSHWTGGDEQFF. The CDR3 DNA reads TGTGCCAGCAGTCACTGGACTGGCGGGGATGAGCAGTTCTTC.

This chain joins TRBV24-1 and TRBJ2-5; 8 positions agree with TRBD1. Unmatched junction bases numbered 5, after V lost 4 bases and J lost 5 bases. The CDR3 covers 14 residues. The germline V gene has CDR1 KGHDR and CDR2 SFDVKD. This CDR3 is CATSDGTGRETQYF. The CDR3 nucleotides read TGTGCCACCAGTGACGGGACAGGTAGGGAGACCCAGTACTTC.

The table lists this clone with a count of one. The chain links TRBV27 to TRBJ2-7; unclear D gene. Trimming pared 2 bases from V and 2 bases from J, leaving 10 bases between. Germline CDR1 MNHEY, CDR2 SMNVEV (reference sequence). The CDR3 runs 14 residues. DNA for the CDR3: TGTGCCAGCAGTTTACGTCACAGCCCCTACGAGCAGTACTTC. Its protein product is CASSLRHSPYEQYF.

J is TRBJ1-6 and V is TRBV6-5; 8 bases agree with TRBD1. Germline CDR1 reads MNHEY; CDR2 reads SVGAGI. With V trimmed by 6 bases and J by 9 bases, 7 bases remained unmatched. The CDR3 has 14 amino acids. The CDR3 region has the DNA TGTGCCAGCAGCGACAGGGGCGGGGGTTCACCCCTCCACTTT. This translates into CASSDRGGGSPLHF.